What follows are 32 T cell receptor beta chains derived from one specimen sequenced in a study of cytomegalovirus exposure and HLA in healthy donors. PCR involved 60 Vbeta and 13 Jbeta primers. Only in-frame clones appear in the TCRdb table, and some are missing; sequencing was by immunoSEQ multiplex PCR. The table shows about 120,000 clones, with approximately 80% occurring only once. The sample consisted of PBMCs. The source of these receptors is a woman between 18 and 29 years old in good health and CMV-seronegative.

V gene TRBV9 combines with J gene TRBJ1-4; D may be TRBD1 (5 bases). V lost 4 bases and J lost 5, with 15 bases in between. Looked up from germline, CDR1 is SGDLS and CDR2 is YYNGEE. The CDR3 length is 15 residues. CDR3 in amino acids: CASSPGGLRNEKLFF. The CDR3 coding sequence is TGTGCCAGCAGCCCGGGGGGTTTGAGGAATGAAAAACTGTTTTTT. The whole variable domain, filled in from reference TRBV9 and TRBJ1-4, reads DSGVTQTPKHLITATGQRVTLRCSPRSGDLSVYWYQQSLDQGLQFLIQYYNGEERAKGNILERFSAQQFPDLHSELNLSSLELGDSALYFCASSPGGLRNEKLFFGSGTQLSVL.

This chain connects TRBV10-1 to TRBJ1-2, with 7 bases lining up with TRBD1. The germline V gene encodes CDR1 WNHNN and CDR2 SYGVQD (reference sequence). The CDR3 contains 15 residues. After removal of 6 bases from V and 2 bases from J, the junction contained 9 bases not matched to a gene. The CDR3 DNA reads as TGCGCCAGCAGGGTTGACAGGGCCTACAACTATGGCTACACCTTC. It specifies CASRVDRAYNYGYTF.

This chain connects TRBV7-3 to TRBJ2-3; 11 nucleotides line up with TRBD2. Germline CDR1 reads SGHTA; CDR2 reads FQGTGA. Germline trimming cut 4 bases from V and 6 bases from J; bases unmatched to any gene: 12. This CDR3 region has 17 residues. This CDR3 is CASSSGVVASGGDTQYF. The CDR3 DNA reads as TGTGCCAGCAGCTCCGGGGTTGTGGCTAGCGGGGGGGATACGCAGTATTTT.

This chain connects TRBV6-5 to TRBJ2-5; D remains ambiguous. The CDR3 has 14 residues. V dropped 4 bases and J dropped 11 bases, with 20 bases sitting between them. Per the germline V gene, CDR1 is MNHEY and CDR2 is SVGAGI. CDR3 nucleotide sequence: TGTGCCAGCAGTTTGACACCCTGGGTGGGTCCACAGTACTTC. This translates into CASSLTPWVGPQYF.

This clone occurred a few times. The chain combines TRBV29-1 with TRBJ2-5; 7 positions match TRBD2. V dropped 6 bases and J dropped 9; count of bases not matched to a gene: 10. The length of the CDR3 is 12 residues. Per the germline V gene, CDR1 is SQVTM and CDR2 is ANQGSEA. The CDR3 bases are TGCAGCGTCCCTGAGGGAGGGGAGGCCCAGTACTTC. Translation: CSVPEGGEAQYF.

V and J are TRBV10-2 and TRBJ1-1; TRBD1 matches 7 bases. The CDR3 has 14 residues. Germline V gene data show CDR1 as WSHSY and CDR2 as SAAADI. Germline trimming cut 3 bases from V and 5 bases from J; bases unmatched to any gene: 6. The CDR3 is CASSDHRGFTEAFF. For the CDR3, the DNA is TGCGCCAGCAGTGATCACAGGGGATTTACTGAAGCTTTCTTT.

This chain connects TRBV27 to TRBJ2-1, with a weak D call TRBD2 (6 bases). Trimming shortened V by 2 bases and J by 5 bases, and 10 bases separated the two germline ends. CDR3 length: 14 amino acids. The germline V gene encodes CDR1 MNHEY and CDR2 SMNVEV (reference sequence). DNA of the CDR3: TGTGCCAGCAGTTTAGTGGGCGGGAACAATGAGCAGTTCTTC. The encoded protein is CASSLVGGNNEQFF.

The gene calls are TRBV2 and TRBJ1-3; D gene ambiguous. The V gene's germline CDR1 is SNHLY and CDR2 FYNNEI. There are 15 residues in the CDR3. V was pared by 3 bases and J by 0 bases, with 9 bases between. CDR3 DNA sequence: TGTGCCAGCAGTGAGCTCGGGATCTCTGGAAACACCATATATTTT. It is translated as CASSELGISGNTIYF.

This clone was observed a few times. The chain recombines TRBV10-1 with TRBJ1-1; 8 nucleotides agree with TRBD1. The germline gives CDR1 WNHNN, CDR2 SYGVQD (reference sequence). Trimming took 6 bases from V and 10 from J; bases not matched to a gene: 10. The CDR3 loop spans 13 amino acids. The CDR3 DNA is TGCGCCAGCAGAGACAGGGGAACCAGGCGAGCTTTCTTT. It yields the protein CASRDRGTRRAFF.

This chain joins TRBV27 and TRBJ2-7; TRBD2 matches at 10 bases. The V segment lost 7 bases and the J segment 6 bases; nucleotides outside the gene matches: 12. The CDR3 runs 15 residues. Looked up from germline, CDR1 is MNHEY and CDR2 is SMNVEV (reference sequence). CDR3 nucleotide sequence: TGTGCCAGCAAGCCACAGGGACTAGCGTCAACCGAGCAGTACTTC. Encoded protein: CASKPQGLASTEQYF.

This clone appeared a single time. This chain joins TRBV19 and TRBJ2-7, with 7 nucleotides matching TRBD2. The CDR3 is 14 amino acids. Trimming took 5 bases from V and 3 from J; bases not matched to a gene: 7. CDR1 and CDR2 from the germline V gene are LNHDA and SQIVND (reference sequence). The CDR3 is CASSWGGSVYEQYF. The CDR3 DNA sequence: TGTGCCAGTAGTTGGGGCGGGAGTGTCTACGAGCAGTACTTC.

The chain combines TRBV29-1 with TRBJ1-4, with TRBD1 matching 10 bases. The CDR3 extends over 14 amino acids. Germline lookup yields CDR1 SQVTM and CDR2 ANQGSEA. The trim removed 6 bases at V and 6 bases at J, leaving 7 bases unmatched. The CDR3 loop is CSVFTGTGDEKLFF. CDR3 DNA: TGCAGCGTATTCACCGGGACAGGGGATGAAAAACTGTTTTTT.

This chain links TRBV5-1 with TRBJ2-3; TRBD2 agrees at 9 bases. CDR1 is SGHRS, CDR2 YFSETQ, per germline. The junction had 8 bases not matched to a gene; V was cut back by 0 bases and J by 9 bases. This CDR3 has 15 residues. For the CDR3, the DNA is TGCGCCAGCAGCTTGGAGGCGGGGGGGTCATTGACGCAGTATTTT. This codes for CASSLEAGGSLTQYF.

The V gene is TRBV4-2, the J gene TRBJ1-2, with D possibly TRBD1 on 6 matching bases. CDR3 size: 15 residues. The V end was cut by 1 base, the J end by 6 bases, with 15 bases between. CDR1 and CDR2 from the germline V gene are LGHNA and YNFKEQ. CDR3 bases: TGTGCCAGCAGCCAAGCAGAGGGCAGGGGAGATGGCTACACCTTC. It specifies CASSQAEGRGDGYTF.

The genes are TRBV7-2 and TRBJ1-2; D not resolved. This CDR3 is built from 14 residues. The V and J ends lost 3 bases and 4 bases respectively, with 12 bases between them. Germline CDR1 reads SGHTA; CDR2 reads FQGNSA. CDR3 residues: CASSFRSEPYGYTF. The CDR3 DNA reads TGTGCCAGCAGCTTCCGCTCTGAGCCCTATGGCTACACCTTC.

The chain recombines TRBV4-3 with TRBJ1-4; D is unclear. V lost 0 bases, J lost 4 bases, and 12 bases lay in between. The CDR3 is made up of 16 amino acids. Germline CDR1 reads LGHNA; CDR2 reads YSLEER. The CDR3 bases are TGCGCCAGCAGCCAAGATACGGCAGGCCATAATGAAAAACTGTTTTTT. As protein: CASSQDTAGHNEKLFF.

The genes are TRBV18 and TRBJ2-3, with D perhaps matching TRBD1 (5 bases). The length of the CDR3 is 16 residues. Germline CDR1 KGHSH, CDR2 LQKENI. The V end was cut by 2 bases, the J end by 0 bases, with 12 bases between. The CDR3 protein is CASSPRGSTSTDTQYF. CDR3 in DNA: TGTGCCAGCTCACCAAGGGGCAGTACTAGCACAGATACGCAGTATTTT.

As DNA, the CDR3 is TGTGCCAGCAGCCCCGTGACTAGCGGCCCTAGAGGCCATGAGCAGTTCTTC. It codes for CASSPVTSGPRGHEQFF. The genes are TRBV7-9 and TRBJ2-1, with 9 positions matching TRBD2. CDR1 and CDR2 from the germline V gene are SEHNR and FQNEAQ (reference sequence). CDR3 length: 17 amino acids. Trimming took 5 bases from V and 8 from J; bases not matched to a gene: 16.

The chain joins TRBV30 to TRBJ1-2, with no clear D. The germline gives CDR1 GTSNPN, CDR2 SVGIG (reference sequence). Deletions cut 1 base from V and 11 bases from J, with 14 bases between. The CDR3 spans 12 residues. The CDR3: CAWSGQSLLYTF. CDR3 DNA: TGTGCCTGGAGTGGGCAGTCGTTGCTTTACACCTTC.

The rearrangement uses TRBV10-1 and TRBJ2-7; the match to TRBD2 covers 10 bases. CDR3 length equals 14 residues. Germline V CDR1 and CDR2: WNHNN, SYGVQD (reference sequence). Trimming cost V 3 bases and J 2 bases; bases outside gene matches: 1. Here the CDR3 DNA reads TGCGCCAGCAGTGAACTAGCGGGGCCCTACGAGCAGTACTTC. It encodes CASSELAGPYEQYF.

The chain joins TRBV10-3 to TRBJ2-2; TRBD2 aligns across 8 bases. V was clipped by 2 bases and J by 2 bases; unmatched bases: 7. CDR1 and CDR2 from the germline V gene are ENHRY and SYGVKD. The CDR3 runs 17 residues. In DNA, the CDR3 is TGTGCCATCAGTGAGATTAAAACTAGCGGCAACACCGGGGAGCTGTTTTTT. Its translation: CAISEIKTSGNTGELFF.

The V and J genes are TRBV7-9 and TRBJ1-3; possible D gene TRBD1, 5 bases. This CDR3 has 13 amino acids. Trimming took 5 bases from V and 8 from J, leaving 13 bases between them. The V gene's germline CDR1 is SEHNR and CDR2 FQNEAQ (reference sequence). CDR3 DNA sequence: TGTGCCAGCAGCCCCATAGGGGTGGACACCATATATTTT. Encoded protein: CASSPIGVDTIYF.

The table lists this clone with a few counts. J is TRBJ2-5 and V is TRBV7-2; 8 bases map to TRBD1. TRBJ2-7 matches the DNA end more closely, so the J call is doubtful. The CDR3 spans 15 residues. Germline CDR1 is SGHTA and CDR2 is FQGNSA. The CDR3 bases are TGTGCCAGCAGCATTCGGACAGGGCCCTCCTACGAGCAGTACTTC. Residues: CASSIRTGPSYEQYF.

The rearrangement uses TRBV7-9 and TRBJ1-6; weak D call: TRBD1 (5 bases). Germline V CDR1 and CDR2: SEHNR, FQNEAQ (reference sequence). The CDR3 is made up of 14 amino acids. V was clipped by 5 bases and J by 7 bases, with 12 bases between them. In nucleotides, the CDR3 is TGTGCCAGCAGCCGCCAGGGAAAGAATTCACCCCTCCACTTT. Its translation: CASSRQGKNSPLHF.

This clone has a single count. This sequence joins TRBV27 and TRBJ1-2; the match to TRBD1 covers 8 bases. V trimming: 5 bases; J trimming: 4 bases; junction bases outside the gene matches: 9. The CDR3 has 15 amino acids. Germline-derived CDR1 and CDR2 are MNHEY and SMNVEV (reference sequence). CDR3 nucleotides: TGTGCCAGCAGTCGGGACAGGTCGGCGGTCTATGGCTACACCTTC. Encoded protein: CASSRDRSAVYGYTF.

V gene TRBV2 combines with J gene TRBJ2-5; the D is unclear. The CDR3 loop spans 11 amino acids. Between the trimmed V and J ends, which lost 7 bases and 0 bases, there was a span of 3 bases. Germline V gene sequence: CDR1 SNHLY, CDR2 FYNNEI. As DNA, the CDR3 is TGTGCCAGCACCTACCAAGAGACCCAGTACTTC. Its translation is CASTYQETQYF.

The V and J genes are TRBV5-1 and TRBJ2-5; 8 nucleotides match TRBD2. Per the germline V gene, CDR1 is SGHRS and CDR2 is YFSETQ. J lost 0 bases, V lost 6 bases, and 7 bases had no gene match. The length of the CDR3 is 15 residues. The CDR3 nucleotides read TGCGCCAGCACCAGAATACTAGCGGACCAAGAGACCCAGTACTTC. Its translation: CASTRILADQETQYF. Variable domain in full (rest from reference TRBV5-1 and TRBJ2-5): KAGVTQTPRYLIKTRGQQVTLSCSPISGHRSVSWYQQTPGQGLQFLFEYFSETQRNKGNFPGRFSGRQFSNSRSEMNVSTLELGDSALYLCASTRILADQETQYFGPGTRLLVL.

The CDR3 is CASDAPGRGQNYGYTF. In DNA, the CDR3 is TGTGCCAGCGATGCCCCGGGGCGGGGGCAGAACTATGGCTACACCTTC. This chain links TRBV6-6 with TRBJ1-2; tentative D call: TRBD1 (6 bases). Looked up from germline, CDR1 is MNHNY and CDR2 is SVGAGI (reference sequence). Trimming left V 8 bases short and J 2 bases short, with 21 bases between. CDR3 length: 16 amino acids.

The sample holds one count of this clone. CDR3 residues: CASSLQQNYGYTF. As DNA, the CDR3 is TGTGCCAGCAGCCTACAACAGAACTATGGCTACACCTTC. The chain joins TRBV5-5 to TRBJ1-2; D remains unclear. The V gene's germline CDR1 is SGHKS and CDR2 YYEKEE (reference sequence). The CDR3 extends over 13 amino acids. Trimming took 4 bases from V and 2 from J, leaving 9 bases between them.

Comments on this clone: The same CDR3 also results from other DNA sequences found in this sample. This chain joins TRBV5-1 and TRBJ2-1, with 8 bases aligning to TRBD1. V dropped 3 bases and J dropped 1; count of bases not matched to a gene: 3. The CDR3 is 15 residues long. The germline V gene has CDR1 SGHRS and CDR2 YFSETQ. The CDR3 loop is CASSSGQGSYNEQFF. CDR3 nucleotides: TGCGCCAGCAGCTCAGGACAGGGATCCTACAATGAGCAGTTCTTC.

The CDR3 region has the DNA TGTGCCAGCAGCCCCCGCCCCGGACAGGCGGACACAGATACGCAGTATTTT. Translating it yields CASSPRPGQADTDTQYF. J is TRBJ2-3 and V is TRBV7-6; 7 bases map to TRBD1. The ends lost 5 bases at V and 2 bases at J; junction bases unmatched: 13. This CDR3 is built from 17 residues. The germline gives CDR1 SGHVS, CDR2 FNYEAQ.

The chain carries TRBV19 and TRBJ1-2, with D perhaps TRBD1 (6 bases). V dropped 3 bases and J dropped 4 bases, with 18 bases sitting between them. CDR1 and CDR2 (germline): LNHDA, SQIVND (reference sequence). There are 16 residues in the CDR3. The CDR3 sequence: CASSIAAPRGLYGYTF. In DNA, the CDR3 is TGTGCCAGTAGTATCGCCGCCCCCAGGGGCCTCTATGGCTACACCTTC.